This TCR beta chain is drawn from a study of T-cell memory formation after mild COVID-19 (dated by TCRdb to the early 2020s). Concerning the study at large: TCR sequence clusters from the two donors were found to be largely donor specific. Longitudinal TCRalpha and TCRbeta repertoire sequencing tracked T-cell clones expanding and contracting after mild COVID-19 in two donors. Two young, previously healthy adult volunteers, one female and one male, were included in the cohort. What the research found in general, with its limitations: The study covered only a couple of mild cases, and larger cohorts including severe cases with pre-infection samples were considered necessary. SARS-CoV-2 specificity of the second-wave clones peaking on day 37 was not confirmed. Clones contracting from day 15 to 85 had balanced CD4/CD8 phenotypes, while a second wave expanding from day 15 to 37 was biased towards CD4+. Some responding clones were found in pre-infection memory, which suggests that pre-existing cross-reactive memory T cells took part in the SARS-CoV-2 response. Contracting CD4+ clones appeared mostly in the CM and EM memory subsets, whereas CD8+ clones were enriched in EMRA.

Ficoll-Paque density gradient centrifugation was the method used to isolate PBMCs. This clonotype was observed a handful of times. Its antigen is still unknown. The input lacks base qualities; no much larger clone sits a single base away. TCRdb lists the instrument as Illumina NovaSeq 6000. Using 5'RACE with constant-segment primers, TCRalpha and TCRbeta cDNA libraries were constructed, with sample barcodes and unique molecular identifiers added in the process. Trizol reagent was used to extract RNA from every sample. Libraries were amplified in two PCR steps, with a second sample barcode and Illumina TruSeq adapters added in the second step. Libraries were sequenced on an Illumina NovaSeq with 2 x 150 bp paired-end reads. The published analysis was carried out like this. Demultiplexing of reads and collapsing into UMI-guided consensus sequences were performed with migec v1.2.7. Using mixcr v2.1.11, UMI consensuses were aligned to TRA and TRB V and J templates and then assembled into clonotypes. Expanded or contracted clonotypes were those called significant by both edgeR and NoisET, with noise models trained on biological replicates. For edgeR calls, the cutoffs were a false discovery rate-adjusted p below 0.01 and a log2 fold-change threshold of 1. As an exploratory analysis of dynamics, max-normalized trajectories of the 1000 most abundant clonotypes were examined by PCA with hierarchical clustering. Separately sequenced CD4+ and CD8+ repertoires were used to assign a CD4 or CD8 phenotype to each responding clone. TCRdb reran the public reads through fastp at Q25 and MiXCR, keeping productive beta chains. Here each entry gathers all rows of one CDR3 protein and keeps the most common genes and DNA. What appears here as the V and J calls and clone size reflects TCRdb's work, not the paper's. Recorded for this sample are just under 550,000 distinct CDR3 sequences; about 20% of them occurred a single time. The ten largest make up roughly an eighth of the sample.

Relative to germline, V is missing 8 bases and J is missing 7 bases, with 13 bases of the junction outside any gene match. CDR1 and CDR2 are drawn from the germline V gene: WSHSY, SAAADI. The CDR3 runs 15 amino acids, cysteine and phenylalanine included. Only the CDR3 part of the read is kept: 45 bases, read in frame from the first base. The sequence is built from TRBV10-2 and TRBJ2-1; 8 middle bases align to TRBD2. This TCR came from an adult woman who had mild COVID-19 (a few samples of this study predate the infection). The sample titles of this study are shuffled in the database, so cell type and time point are left out; the donor was told from shared clones. Sequenced material: PBMCs or a T cell subset sorted from them (not recorded which). The DNA sequence follows: TGCGCCAGCGGGCCAAGCGGGGGCCCCTGGAATGAGCAGTTCTTC. Its protein reads: CASGPSGGPWNEQFF.